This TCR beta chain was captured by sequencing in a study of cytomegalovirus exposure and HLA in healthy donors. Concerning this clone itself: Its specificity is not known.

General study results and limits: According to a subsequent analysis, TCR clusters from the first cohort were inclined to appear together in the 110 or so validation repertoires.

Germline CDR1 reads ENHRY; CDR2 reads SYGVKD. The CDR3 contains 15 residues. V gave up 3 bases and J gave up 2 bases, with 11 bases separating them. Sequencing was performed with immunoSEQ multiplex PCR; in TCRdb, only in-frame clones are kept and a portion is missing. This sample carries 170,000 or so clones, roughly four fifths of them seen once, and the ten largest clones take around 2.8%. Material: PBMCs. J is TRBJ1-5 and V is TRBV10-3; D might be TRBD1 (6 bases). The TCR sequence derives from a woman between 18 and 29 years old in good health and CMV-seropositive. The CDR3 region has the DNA TGTGCCATCAGTGAACAGGGATCGGGCAATCAGCCCCAGCATTTT. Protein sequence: CAISEQGSGNQPQHF.